Listed below are T cell receptor beta chains from one sample, sequenced in a study of blood T cell repertoires in COVID-19. Assay: immunoSEQ multiplex PCR; the TCRdb copy retains only in-frame clones and omits some. The table records over 250,000 clones, approximately 85% of them present only once. Specimen: peripheral blood. These receptors originate from a woman in her 30s with acute or convalescent COVID-19. Each CDR3 is given with its conserved first and last residue. The order of the fields is clone size, D gene, J gene, V gene, CDR3 DNA, CDR3 protein. D genes are given only for firm matches. Some rows have no size entry. The others give once, few or many, or a class for an expanded clone.

NA NA TRBJ1-3 TRBV30 TGTGCCTGGAGTGCCAACAGGGCTGGAAACACCATATATTTT CAWSANRAGNTIYF
NA NA TRBJ2-2 TRBV12-3/TRBV12-4 TGTGCCAGCAGTACAGGGTGGACCGGGGAGCTGTTTTTT CASSTGWTGELFF
NA NA TRBJ1-6 TRBV5-4 TGTGCCAGCAGCTTGGGACAGGACAATTCACCCCTCCACTTT CASSLGQDNSPLHF
NA NA TRBJ1-5 TRBV6-2/TRBV6-3 TGTGCCAGCAGTGACAGTGTTAATCAGCCCCAGCATTTT CASSDSVNQPQHF
NA TRBD1 TRBJ2-4 TRBV6-4 TGTGCCAGCAGTGACTCGGTGGACAGGGGCGCCGGTTCAAACATTCAGTACTTC CASSDSVDRGAGSNIQYF
NA NA TRBJ2-1 TRBV6-5 TGTGCCAGCAGCACAGCGGTTTTGGGCAATGAGCAGTTCTTC CASSTAVLGNEQFF
NA TRBD1 TRBJ1-2 TRBV29-1 TGCAGCGGGGACAGCCCAATTCATGGCTACACCTTC CSGDSPIHGYTF
NA NA TRBJ2-3 TRBV5-8 TGTGCCAGCAGCTCACCGACTAGCACAGATACGCAGTATTTT CASSSPTSTDTQYF
NA NA TRBJ2-2 TRBV7-9 TGTGCCAGCAGCCAGGGACAATTCAACACCGGGGAGCTGTTTTTT CASSQGQFNTGELFF
NA NA TRBJ1-4 TRBV5-1 TGCGCCAGCAGCTCCGGACAGACGAATGAAAAACTGTTTTTT CASSSGQTNEKLFF
once NA TRBJ1-5 TRBV6-5 TGTGCCAGCAGCGAGGGGGGGAATCAGCCCCAGCATTTT CASSEGGNQPQHF
NA TRBD1 TRBJ2-5 TRBV7-9 TGTGCCAGCAGCCCAGGGACAGCAAAAGAGACCCAGTACTTC CASSPGTAKETQYF
NA TRBD1 TRBJ2-1 TRBV6-2/TRBV6-3 TGTGCCAGCAGTTACTTAACAGGGGATGAGCAGTTCTTC CASSYLTGDEQFF
NA TRBD1 TRBJ1-1 TRBV7-2 TGTGCCAGCAGTCCAGACAGGGCCACTGAAGCTTTCTTT CASSPDRATEAFF
NA NA TRBJ2-1 TRBV6-5 TGTGCCAGCAGTCGAAGCGAGAGGGGGTACAATGAGCAGTTCTTC CASSRSERGYNEQFF
NA TRBD2 TRBJ2-3 TRBV5-1 TGCGCCAGCAGCAGCGGGACTAGCGGGAGGGCCGCTACGCAGTATTTT CASSSGTSGRAATQYF
NA NA TRBJ1-5 TRBV5-4 TGTGCCAGCAGCCCGGAGGTCAATCAGCCCCAGCATTTT CASSPEVNQPQHF
NA TRBD2 TRBJ2-7 TRBV6-1 TGTGCCAGCAGTGAAGCGGGACTAGTCTTTTACGAGCAGTACTTC CASSEAGLVFYEQYF
NA TRBD1 TRBJ1-3 TRBV7-2 TGTGCCAGCAGCTTAGGACAGGGCCCTGCCACTGGAAACACCATATATTTT CASSLGQGPATGNTIYF
NA TRBD1 TRBJ2-5 TRBV7-2 TGTGCCAGCAGCTTAGGGGACAGGGGAGAAGAGACCCAGTACTTC CASSLGDRGEETQYF
NA NA TRBJ2-1 TRBV11-2 TGTGCCAGCAGAAGGACTCGGGGATACAATGAGCAGTTCTTC CASRRTRGYNEQFF
NA NA TRBJ1-5 TRBV2 TGTGCCAGCAGAGGGCTGGGAGGCGATAGCAATCAGCCCCAGCATTTT CASRGLGGDSNQPQHF
NA TRBD1 TRBJ2-7 TRBV7-8 TGTGCCAGCAGCTTAGAAACAGGGGAAACCTACGAGCAGTACTTC CASSLETGETYEQYF
NA NA TRBJ2-3 TRBV2 TGTGCCAGCAGTGCTGGGACAAAAATCCCAGATACGCAGTATTTT CASSAGTKIPDTQYF
NA TRBD1 TRBJ2-7 TRBV30 TGTGCCTGGAAGGGACAGGGGTTCTACGAGCAGTACTTC CAWKGQGFYEQYF
NA NA TRBJ2-2 TRBV10-1 TGCGCCAGCAGTGAGAGGCGGGGACTGGGGACCGGGGAGCTGTTTTTT CASSERRGLGTGELFF
NA TRBD1 TRBJ2-2 TRBV5-1 TGCGCCAGCAACAGGGGGCTGGGCACCGGGGAGCTGTTTTTT CASNRGLGTGELFF